The 26 T cell receptor beta chains in this list originate from one sample, sequenced in a study of blood T cells in healthy people across ages. Sample-barcoded 5' priming and a J-beta primer mix drove a second PCR of about 7 to 11 cycles. TCRdb recomputed calls from the 5' RACE reads with MiXCR, one row per CDR3 protein. The sample lists over 1.5 million distinct CDR3 sequences; about 50% were seen once. The specimen was blood. These receptor sequences come from a woman between 35 and 50 years old in good health.

This clonotype came up a few times. V gene TRBV12-3 or TRBV12-4 combines with J gene TRBJ2-3; D not resolved. V was trimmed by 5 bases and J by 4 bases, leaving 16 bases between them. The CDR3 is made up of 15 amino acids. Here the CDR3 reads CASSLSGVRADTQYF. The CDR3 nucleotides are TGTGCCAGCAGTCTAAGTGGGGTTAGAGCAGATACGCAGTATTTT.

This clonotype was observed a handful of times. The rearrangement joins TRBV7-9 to TRBJ2-4; the D gene is possibly TRBD1 (7 bases). V gave up 2 bases and J gave up 0 bases, with 14 bases separating them. Germline-derived CDR1 and CDR2 are SEHNR and FQNEAQ (reference sequence). CDR3 length equals 17 residues. The CDR3: CASSLLTGEVAKNIQYF. As DNA, the CDR3 is TGTGCCAGCAGCTTACTCACAGGGGAGGTAGCCAAAAACATTCAGTACTTC. The variable domain in full, with the rest retrieved from reference TRBV7-9 and TRBJ2-4, is DTGVSQNPRHKITKRGQNVTFRCDPISEHNRLYWYRQTLGQGPEFLTYFQNEAQLEKSRLLSDRFSAERPKGSFSTLEIQRTEQGDSAMYLCASSLLTGEVAKNIQYFGAGTRLSVL.

The rearrangement joins TRBV2 to TRBJ1-5; D is undetermined. Germline V gene sequence: CDR1 SNHLY, CDR2 FYNNEI. V was cut by 3 bases and J by 5 bases, with 11 bases left in between. The CDR3 is made up of 14 amino acids. The CDR3: CASSDGMAYQPQHF. CDR3 in DNA: TGTGCCAGCAGTGACGGGATGGCGTATCAGCCCCAGCATTTT.

The chain has TRBV29-1 and TRBJ1-5; no clear D gene. Trimming stripped 6 bases from V and 2 bases from J, with 14 bases between. Per germline, CDR1 SQVTM and CDR2 ANQGSEA. The CDR3 has 14 residues. The CDR3 nucleotides are TGCAGCGTGACCGTCGGGGAGGGCAATCAGCCCCAGCATTTT. Translation gives CSVTVGEGNQPQHF.

In this sample, this clonotype turned up a few times. The chain joins TRBV7-2 to TRBJ2-3; the D is unclear. Germline CDR1 SGHTA, CDR2 FQGNSA. The length of the CDR3 is 14 residues. Trimming removed 1 base from V and 8 bases from J, with 13 bases in between. CDR3 nucleotide sequence: TGTGCCAGCAGCTTAGGGACCCCCCCCGGTACGCAGTATTTT. Amino acid sequence: CASSLGTPPGTQYF.

This clonotype was counted once. The V call is TRBV4-2, the J call TRBJ2-1; 10 bases map to TRBD2. V lost 0 bases and J lost 7; bases outside the gene matches: 6. The CDR3 sequence is 16 residues long. The germline V gene encodes CDR1 LGHNA and CDR2 YNFKEQ. This CDR3 reads CASSQETSGGENEQFF. The CDR3 bases are TGTGCCAGCAGCCAAGAAACGAGCGGGGGGGAAAATGAGCAGTTCTTC.

The CDR3 nucleotides are TGTGCCAGCAGCCAAGATCATAGGGGGCCAGGAGATACGCAGTATTTT. Amino acid sequence: CASSQDHRGPGDTQYF. The chain combines TRBV4-2 with TRBJ2-3; 7 nucleotides align to TRBD1. Germline trimming cut 0 bases from V and 5 bases from J; bases unmatched to any gene: 8. Per germline, CDR1 LGHNA and CDR2 YNFKEQ. The CDR3 contains 16 residues.

This rearrangement joins TRBV2 to TRBJ2-1, with 7 nucleotides matching TRBD1. Germline values: CDR1 SNHLY, CDR2 FYNNEI. This CDR3 has 18 amino acids. V lost 2 bases to trimming and J lost 3 bases; unmatched junction nucleotides: 13. The CDR3 DNA sequence: TGTGCCAGCAGTGAAACTATTTCGTGGACAGGAATCTACAATGAGCAGTTCTTC. It specifies CASSETISWTGIYNEQFF.

This chain connects TRBV15 to TRBJ2-1; TRBD1 matches 9 bases. Germline-derived CDR1 and CDR2 are LNHNV and YYDKDF (reference sequence). The CDR3 runs to 13 residues. J lost 12 bases, V lost 3 bases, and 6 bases had no gene match. The CDR3 DNA reads TGTGCCACCAGCAGGCCGCAACAGGGGGCGCAGTTCTTC. Its translation: CATSRPQQGAQFF.

The J gene is TRBJ2-1, the V gene TRBV12-3 or TRBV12-4, with D tentatively TRBD1 (6 bases). Trimming shortened V by 6 bases and J by 6 bases, and 15 bases separated the two germline ends. The CDR3 covers 14 residues. The CDR3 reads CASRNRAASNEQFF. The CDR3 DNA follows: TGTGCCAGCAGGAACAGGGCCGCATCCAATGAGCAGTTCTTC.

This clonotype appeared a few times. The chain is built from TRBV7-9 and TRBJ2-5, with D possibly being TRBD1 (5 bases). The length of the CDR3 is 15 residues. The V and J ends lost 5 bases and 2 bases respectively, with 15 bases between them. Germline V gives CDR1 SEHNR, CDR2 FQNEAQ (reference sequence). CDR3 in amino acids: CASSPTGAPQETQYF. CDR3 in DNA: TGTGCCAGCAGCCCCACTGGGGCCCCACAAGAGACCCAGTACTTC.

This chain uses TRBV7-9 with TRBJ2-5; TRBD1 aligns across 7 bases. The CDR3 has 15 residues. Trimming at V came to 4 bases and at J to 3 bases, leaving 8 bases not matched to a gene. Germline-derived CDR1 and CDR2 are SEHNR and FQNEAQ (reference sequence). The CDR3, as DNA: TGTGCCAGCAGCTCCCCTGGGACAGCGAAAGAGACCCAGTACTTC. Residues: CASSSPGTAKETQYF.

CDR3 sequence reads: CSADQGVNEQFF. CDR3 DNA sequence: TGCAGTGCGGACCAGGGGGTCAATGAGCAGTTCTTC. This chain joins TRBV20-1 and TRBJ2-1; 7 positions agree with TRBD1. Germline V CDR1 and CDR2: DFQATT, SNEGSKA (reference sequence). The ends lost 6 bases at V and 6 bases at J; junction bases unmatched: 5. CDR3 length: 12 amino acids.

In this sample, this clonotype turned up a few times. The chain is built from TRBV9 and TRBJ2-5; no clear D. CDR1 is SGDLS, CDR2 YYNGEE, per germline. This CDR3 has 14 amino acids. With 0 bases removed from V and 1 base from J, the gap between germline ends came to 7 bases. Written as DNA, the CDR3 is TGTGCCAGCAGCGTAGCGGCAGCCCAAGAGACCCAGTACTTC. Translation gives CASSVAAAQETQYF.

This chain uses TRBV15 with TRBJ2-3, with 8 bases that match TRBD2. With 4 bases clipped from V and 4 bases from J, the junction kept 7 bases outside the gene matches. The CDR3 runs to 15 residues. Germline CDR1 is LNHNV and CDR2 is YYDKDF (reference sequence). The CDR3 DNA sequence: TGTGCCACCAGCACATTGACTAGCGCAGCAGATACGCAGTATTTT. The encoded protein is CATSTLTSAADTQYF. The full variable domain, completed using reference TRBV15 and TRBJ2-3, is DAMVIQNPRYQVTQFGKPVTLSCSQTLNHNVMYWYQQKSSQAPKLLFHYYDKDFNNEADTPDNFQSRRPNTSFCFLDIRSPGLGDTAMYLCATSTLTSAADTQYFGPGTRLTVL.

V usage is TRBV29-1 and J usage is TRBJ2-5; tentative D call: TRBD2 (6 bases). There are 14 residues in the CDR3. V was cut by 4 bases and J by 1 base, with 13 bases left in between. The germline V gene has CDR1 SQVTM and CDR2 ANQGSEA. The CDR3 loop reads CSVGIPGGQETQYF. The DNA of the CDR3 is TGCAGCGTTGGGATCCCCGGGGGCCAAGAGACCCAGTACTTC.

J is TRBJ2-5 and V is TRBV6-2 or TRBV6-3; no clear D. CDR1 and CDR2 from the germline V gene are MNHEY and SVGEGT. This CDR3 spans 14 amino acids. Trimming left V 1 base short and J 3 bases short, with 9 bases between. The CDR3 spells CASSYLRNKETQYF. The CDR3 nucleotides are TGTGCCAGCAGTTACTTGAGGAATAAAGAGACCCAGTACTTC.

The J gene is TRBJ1-2, the V gene TRBV27; 7 nucleotides align to TRBD1. Germline values: CDR1 MNHEY, CDR2 SMNVEV (reference sequence). This CDR3 is built from 16 residues. With 3 bases clipped from V and 1 base from J, the junction kept 8 bases outside the gene matches. In DNA, the CDR3 is TGTGCCAGCAGTTTCAGGCGGGACAGCCTTAACTATGGCTACACCTTC. It codes for CASSFRRDSLNYGYTF.

This clonotype has only one observation. The chain is built from TRBV15 and TRBJ1-2; D call uncertain. Germline V gives CDR1 LNHNV, CDR2 YYDKDF (reference sequence). V was clipped by 1 base and J by 8 bases, with 14 bases between them. There are 14 residues in the CDR3. The DNA of the CDR3 is TGTGCCACCAGCAGAGGTGACACCTTCCGAGGCTACACCTTC. As protein: CATSRGDTFRGYTF.

On this clonotype: A much larger clone sits a single nucleotide away, making a read error possible. V gene TRBV25-1 combines with J gene TRBJ2-1; unclear D gene. Per germline, CDR1 MGHDK and CDR2 SYGVNS. CDR3 length equals 12 residues. The CDR3 reads CASSKYYNKQFF. The DNA for the CDR3 is TGTGCCAGCAGCAAATACTACAATAAGCAGTTCTTC.

V and J are TRBV27 and TRBJ2-7; 11 nucleotides line up with TRBD2. The DNA matches TRBJ2-5 better at its end, which makes the J call doubtful. This CDR3 comprises 16 residues. CDR1 MNHEY and CDR2 SMNVEV come from the germline V gene (reference sequence). CDR3 region: CASSLVSGGAAETQYF. CDR3 bases: TGTGCCAGCAGTTTGGTTAGCGGGGGGGCCGCGGAGACCCAGTACTTC.

The chain joins TRBV11-2 to TRBJ2-5; D is unresolved. This CDR3 is built from 14 residues. Trimming pared 1 base from V and 11 bases from J, leaving 17 bases between. CDR1 and CDR2 from the germline V gene are SGHAT and FQNNGV. For the CDR3, the DNA is TGTGCCAGCAGCTTAGGCCAAACTGGGAATGAGCAGTACTTC. Its translation is CASSLGQTGNEQYF.

The rearrangement joins TRBV5-1 to TRBJ2-3; TRBD2 matches 9 bases. Per germline, CDR1 SGHRS and CDR2 YFSETQ. The CDR3 runs to 14 residues. V shed 4 bases, J shed 6 bases, and the junction held 6 bases outside the gene matches. This CDR3 reads CASSLGTSFDTQYF. The CDR3 region has the DNA TGCGCCAGCAGCCTCGGGACTAGCTTTGATACGCAGTATTTT.

This rearrangement joins TRBV28 to TRBJ2-6; 7 nucleotides line up with TRBD2. The CDR3 runs 17 residues. Losses at the gene ends were 2 bases for V and 2 bases for J; bases not matched to a gene: 6. Germline V CDR1 and CDR2: MDHEN, SYDVKM. CDR3 amino acids: CASSLGSGGTGANVLTF. The CDR3 nucleotides read TGTGCCAGCAGTTTAGGTTCGGGGGGAACTGGGGCCAACGTCCTGACTTTC.

The chain links TRBV28 to TRBJ2-1; D might be TRBD1 (6 bases). Trimming left V 6 bases short and J 5 bases short, with 17 bases between. CDR3 length: 15 amino acids. Germline loops: CDR1 MDHEN, CDR2 SYDVKM. Here the CDR3 reads CASRGEAGDNNEQFF. The CDR3 DNA reads TGTGCCAGCAGGGGCGAGGCAGGGGATAACAATGAGCAGTTCTTC.

This clonotype showed up just once. This chain uses TRBV6-2 or TRBV6-3 with TRBJ2-5; D tentatively fits TRBD1 or TRBD2 (6 bases each). Per the germline V gene, CDR1 is MNHEY and CDR2 is SVGEGT. This CDR3 region has 14 residues. Trimming left V 5 bases short and J 4 bases short, with 14 bases between. This CDR3 is CASSRPGAPETQYF. CDR3 DNA: TGTGCCAGCAGTAGGCCGGGGGCCCCAGAGACCCAGTACTTC.